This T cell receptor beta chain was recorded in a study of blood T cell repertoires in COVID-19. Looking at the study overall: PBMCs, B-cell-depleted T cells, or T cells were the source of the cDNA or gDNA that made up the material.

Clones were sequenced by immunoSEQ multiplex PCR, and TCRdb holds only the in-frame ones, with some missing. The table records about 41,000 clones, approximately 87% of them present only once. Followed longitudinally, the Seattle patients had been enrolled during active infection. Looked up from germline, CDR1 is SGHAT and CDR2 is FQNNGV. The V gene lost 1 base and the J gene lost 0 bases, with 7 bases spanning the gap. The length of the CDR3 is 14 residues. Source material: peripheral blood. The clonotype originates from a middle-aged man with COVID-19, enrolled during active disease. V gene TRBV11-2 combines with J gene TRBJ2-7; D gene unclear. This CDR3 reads CASSLVRHSYEQYF. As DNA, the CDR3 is TGTGCCAGCAGCTTAGTGCGTCACTCCTACGAGCAGTACTTC.